This T cell receptor (beta chain) was found in a study of blood T cell repertoires in COVID-19. This CDR3 contains 15 residues. The V end lost 5 bases, the J end lost 0 bases, and 13 bases lay between the germline ends. CDR1 is SEHNR, CDR2 FQNEAQ, per germline (reference sequence). The authors' processing: Quantification of nucleated cells was approximated via reference gene primer amplification. TCRdb's copy holds only in-frame clones and misses some; the assay was immunoSEQ multiplex PCR. The DNA was the basis for D and trimming; V, J and clone size are from that table. The table records fewer than 200,000 clones, 80% to 90% of them present only once.

Sequenced: peripheral blood. The origin of this receptor is a man aged 35-49 years with active or convalescent COVID-19. The chain joins TRBV7-9 to TRBJ1-1; D possibly corresponds to TRBD1 (5 bases). CDR3 DNA sequence: TGTGCCAGCAGCCGCCGCAGGGACTTGAACACTGAAGCTTTCTTT. It yields the protein CASSRRRDLNTEAFF.